The T cell receptor (beta chain) under discussion was sequenced for a study of T cell responses to AZD1222 COVID-19 vaccine. General study points: Donors were largely white British and mainly female; clonal diversity was possibly underestimated. CD4 TCRs associated with vaccination spanned spike, dominating at 160-218 and 743-854. Just six people given AZD1222 tested seropositive at baseline.

CDR3 length equals 15 residues. The V and J ends lost 0 bases and 4 bases respectively, with 13 bases between them. In germline, CDR1 is SGHRS, CDR2 YFSETQ. Concerning this clone: What it recognizes is unknown.

Assay: immunoSEQ multiplex PCR; the TCRdb copy retains only in-frame clones and omits some. Found here are roughly 70,000 clones, 79% of them singletons; the top ten hold approximately 23%. The gene calls are TRBV5-1 and TRBJ2-5; D remains ambiguous. The starting material was peripheral blood, obtained on day 0 of MenACWY control vaccination. This clonotype originated in an adult in good health. The CDR3 region is CASSLEMGIGETQYF. Written as DNA, the CDR3 is TGCGCCAGCAGCTTGGAAATGGGGATTGGAGAGACCCAGTACTTC.